This T cell receptor beta chain was sequenced in a study of identical twins (dated by TCRdb to about 2016). Describing the broader study: To test whether fetal clonotypes persist, the study used deep sequencing on TCR alpha and beta repertoires from monozygotic twins, unrelated adults of various ages, and cord blood. To rule out contamination, replicate twin experiments were performed at different times with different library preparation protocols.

Every donor in the study was a healthy Caucasian. Library prep was done by 5' RACE. The sequencer listed for this sample is Illumina HiSeq 2000. A universal primer binding site was introduced by template switching, and a unique molecular identifier was present in the final cDNA, enabling accurate counting of TCR cDNA molecules. Specific primers in the conserved constant-segment region were used to synthesize first-strand cDNA for TCR alpha and beta chains. To control for contamination, every cDNA library was double barcoded, receiving both a SMART-Mk sample barcode and Illumina barcodes. TruSeq adapter sequences, together with Illumina sample barcodes, were added in two successive PCR steps. TCR alpha and beta cDNA libraries were sequenced on the Illumina HiSeq platform with custom primers. Regarding the original processing steps: Unique molecular identifiers were extracted from raw reads with MiGEC, and CDR3 positions were determined with MiXCR. For each individual, recombination models were inferred using an EM algorithm with the repgenHMM and IGoR tools. Shared clonotype analysis was performed with the tcR package in R, normalizing sharing by the product of cloneset sizes. Out-of-frame nonproductive sequences were analyzed to study raw recombination free of thymic and clonal selection effects. TCRdb cleaned the public reads at Q25 with fastp, built clones with MiXCR and kept in-frame beta chains. Each entry merges the rows of one CDR3 protein and shows their most common DNA and genes. TCRdb's processing, not the study's, gives the V and J calls here. The sample profile shows roughly 1.6 million distinct CDR3 sequences; about 32% of them were found once. Approximately 0.29% of the sample belongs to the ten largest clones.

General conclusions and limits of the study: Recombination models systematically underestimated out-of-frame TCR alpha sharing in monozygotic twins but agreed with sharing between unrelated individuals. Compared with coincidental sharing between unrelated individuals, out-of-frame TCR alpha sequences shared between twins showed an excess of sequences with low generation probability. Invariant T cells such as MAIT and iNKT could partly confound zero-insertion analyses, though diverse VJ usage argued against this for most clonotypes. Conclusions relied on cross-sectional statistical analysis, since the same donors could not be followed over many years. The excess sharing between twins in beta out-of-frame sequences was weaker because fewer shared sequences reduced the signal-to-noise ratio. Abundant cord blood beta clonotypes carried fewer insertions; young adult naive repertoires showed a weaker similar trend, while memory repertoires showed none.

This clonotype was observed a handful of times. Its antigen remains undetermined. One base away there is no much larger clone; base qualities are not given. This clonotype was sampled from a newborn girl in good health. The sample comprised cord blood.

CDR3 region: CASSYKREGRNEQFF. The sequenced DNA is TGTGCCAGCAGCTATAAGCGGGAGGGCCGCAATGAGCAGTTCTTC. The rearranged chain carries TRBV7-2 and TRBJ2-1, with 10 bases in between that match TRBD2. Trimming takes 4 bases off V and 6 bases off J; junction bases not matched to a gene: 6. CDR3 length: 15 amino acids, cysteine to phenylalanine. Just the 45-base CDR3 DNA is kept, in frame starting at base 1. According to the germline V gene, CDR1 reads SGHTA and CDR2 reads FQGNSA.